Here is one T cell receptor (beta chain) with its context. Using immunoSEQ multiplex PCR, the repertoire was profiled, and TCRdb retains in-frame clones only, with some absent. The sample consists of about 260,000 clones, about 85% of them appearing once. These data come from a study of blood T cell repertoires in COVID-19. Germline V gives CDR1 SGDLS, CDR2 YYNGEE. The CDR3 has 13 residues. With V trimmed by 4 bases and J by 1 base, 1 base remained unmatched. This receptor was obtained from a man between 60 and 75 years old who had recovered from COVID-19. Specimen: peripheral blood. The chain joins TRBV9 to TRBJ2-5; the match to TRBD2 covers 7 bases. CDR3 in amino acids: CASSSGAQETQYF. As DNA, the CDR3 is TGTGCCAGCAGCAGCGGGGCCCAAGAGACCCAGTACTTC.